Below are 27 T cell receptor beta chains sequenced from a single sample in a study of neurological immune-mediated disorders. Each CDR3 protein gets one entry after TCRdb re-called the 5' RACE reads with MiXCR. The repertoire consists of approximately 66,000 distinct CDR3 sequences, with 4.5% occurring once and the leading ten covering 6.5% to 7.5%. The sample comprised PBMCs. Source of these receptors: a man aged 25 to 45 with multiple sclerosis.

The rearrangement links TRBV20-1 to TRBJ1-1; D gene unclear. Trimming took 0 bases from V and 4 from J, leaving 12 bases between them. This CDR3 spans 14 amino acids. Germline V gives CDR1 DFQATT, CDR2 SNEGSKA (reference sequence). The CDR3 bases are TGCAGTGCTAGAGATCCCAGGTGGACCACTGAAGCTTTCTTT. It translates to CSARDPRWTTEAFF.

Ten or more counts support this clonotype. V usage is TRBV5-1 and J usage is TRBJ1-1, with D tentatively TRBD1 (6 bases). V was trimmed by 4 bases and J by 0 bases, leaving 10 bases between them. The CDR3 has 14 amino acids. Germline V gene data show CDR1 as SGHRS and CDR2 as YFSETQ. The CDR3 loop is CASSPGTLNTEAFF. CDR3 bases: TGCGCCAGCAGCCCAGGGACACTGAACACTGAAGCTTTCTTT.

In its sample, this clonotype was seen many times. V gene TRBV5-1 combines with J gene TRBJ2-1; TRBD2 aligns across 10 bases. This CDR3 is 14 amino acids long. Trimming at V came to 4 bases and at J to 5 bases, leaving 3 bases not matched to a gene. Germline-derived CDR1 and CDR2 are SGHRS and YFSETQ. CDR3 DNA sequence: TGCGCCAGCAGCACCGGGACTAGCGACAATGAGCAGTTCTTC. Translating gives CASSTGTSDNEQFF.

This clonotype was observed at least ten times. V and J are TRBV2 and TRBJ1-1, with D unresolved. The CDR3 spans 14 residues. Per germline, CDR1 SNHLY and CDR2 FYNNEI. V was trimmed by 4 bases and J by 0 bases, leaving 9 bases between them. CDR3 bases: TGTGCCAGCAGTGCCTGGGGAATGAACACTGAAGCTTTCTTT. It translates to CASSAWGMNTEAFF.

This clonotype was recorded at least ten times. The CDR3 here is CASSLSGTARLGEQFF. The CDR3 bases are TGTGCCAGCAGCCTATCAGGGACAGCGAGATTGGGTGAGCAGTTCTTC. This sequence joins TRBV27 and TRBJ2-1, with 7 nucleotides matching TRBD1. Germline V gives CDR1 MNHEY, CDR2 SMNVEV (reference sequence). The J segment lost 9 bases and the V segment lost 6 bases, leaving 17 bases of the junction unmatched. The CDR3 contains 16 residues.

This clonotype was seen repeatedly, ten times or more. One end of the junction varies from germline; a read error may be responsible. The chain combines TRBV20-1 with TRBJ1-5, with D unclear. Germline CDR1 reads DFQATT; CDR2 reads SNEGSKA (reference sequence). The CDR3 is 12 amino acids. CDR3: CSARPGNQPQNF. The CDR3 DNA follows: TGCAGTGCCCGACCTGGGAATCAGCCCCAGAATTTT.

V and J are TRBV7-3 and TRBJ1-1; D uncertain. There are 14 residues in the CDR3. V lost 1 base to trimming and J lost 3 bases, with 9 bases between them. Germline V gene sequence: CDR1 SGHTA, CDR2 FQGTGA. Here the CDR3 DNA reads TGTGCCAGCAGCTTAAGAGGGCTTGACACTGAAGCTTTCTTT. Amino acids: CASSLRGLDTEAFF.

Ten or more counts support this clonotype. CDR3: CASSLISSGELFF. Here the CDR3 DNA reads TGTGCCAGCAGTTTGATCAGCTCCGGGGAGCTGTTTTTT. This sequence joins TRBV12-3 or TRBV12-4 and TRBJ2-2; D gene uncertain. V was clipped by 3 bases and J by 6 bases, with 8 bases between them. This CDR3 is built from 13 residues.

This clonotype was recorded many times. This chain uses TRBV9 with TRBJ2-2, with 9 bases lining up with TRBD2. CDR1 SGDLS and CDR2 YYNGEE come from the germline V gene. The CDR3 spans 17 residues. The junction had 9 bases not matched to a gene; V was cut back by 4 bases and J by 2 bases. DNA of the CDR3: TGTGCCAGCAGCCCCCTCTTAGCGGGAGACAACACCGGGGAGCTGTTTTTT. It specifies CASSPLLAGDNTGELFF.

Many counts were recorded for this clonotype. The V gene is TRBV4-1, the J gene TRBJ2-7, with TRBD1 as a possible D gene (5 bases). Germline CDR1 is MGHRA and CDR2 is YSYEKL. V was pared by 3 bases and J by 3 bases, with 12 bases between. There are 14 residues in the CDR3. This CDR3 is CASSHPDSFYEQYF. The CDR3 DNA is TGCGCCAGCAGCCACCCTGACAGTTTCTACGAGCAGTACTTC.

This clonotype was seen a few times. CDR3 sequence: CASSYPGGRSHYEQYF. DNA for the CDR3: TGTGCCAGCAGTTACCCGGGGGGGCGGTCGCACTACGAGCAGTACTTC. This sequence joins TRBV6-2 or TRBV6-3 and TRBJ2-7; TRBD2 aligns across 8 bases. The CDR3 spans 16 residues. Germline assignment: CDR1 MNHEY and CDR2 SVGEGT. V lost 2 bases and J lost 3; bases outside the gene matches: 9.

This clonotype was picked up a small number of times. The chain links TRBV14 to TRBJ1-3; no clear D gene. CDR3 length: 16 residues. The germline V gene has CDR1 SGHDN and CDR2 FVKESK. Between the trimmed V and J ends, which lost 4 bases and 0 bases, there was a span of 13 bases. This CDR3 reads CASSRASTYSGNTIYF. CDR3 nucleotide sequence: TGTGCCAGCAGCCGAGCTTCTACCTACTCTGGAAACACCATATATTTT. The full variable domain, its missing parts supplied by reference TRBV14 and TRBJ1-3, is EAGVTQFPSHSVIEKGQTVTLRCDPISGHDNLYWYRRVMGKEIKFLLHFVKESKQDESGMPNNRFLAERTGGTYSTLKVQPAELEDSGVYFCASSRASTYSGNTIYFGEGSWLTVV.

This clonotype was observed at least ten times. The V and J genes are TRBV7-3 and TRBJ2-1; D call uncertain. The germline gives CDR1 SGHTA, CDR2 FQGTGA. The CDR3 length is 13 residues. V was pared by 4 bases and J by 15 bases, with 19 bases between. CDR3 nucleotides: TGTGCCAGCAGCTCCCCCAGCGAAGGGCGGCGGTTCTTC. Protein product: CASSSPSEGRRFF.

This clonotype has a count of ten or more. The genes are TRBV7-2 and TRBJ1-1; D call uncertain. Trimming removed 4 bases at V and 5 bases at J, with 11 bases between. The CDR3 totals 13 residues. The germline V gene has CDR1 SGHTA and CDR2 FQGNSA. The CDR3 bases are TGTGCCAGCAGCTCGAGAGTTGGGACTGAAGCTTTCTTT. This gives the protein CASSSRVGTEAFF.

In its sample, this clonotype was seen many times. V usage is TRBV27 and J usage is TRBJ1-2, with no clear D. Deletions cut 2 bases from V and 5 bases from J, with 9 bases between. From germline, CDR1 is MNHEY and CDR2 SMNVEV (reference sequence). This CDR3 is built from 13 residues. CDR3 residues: CASSLTQNYGYTF. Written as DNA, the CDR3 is TGTGCCAGCAGTTTAACTCAGAATTATGGCTACACCTTC.

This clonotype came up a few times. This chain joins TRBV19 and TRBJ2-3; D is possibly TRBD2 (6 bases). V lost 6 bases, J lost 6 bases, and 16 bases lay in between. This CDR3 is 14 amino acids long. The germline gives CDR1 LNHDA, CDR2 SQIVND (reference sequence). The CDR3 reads CASRTLEGLDTQYF. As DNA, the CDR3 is TGTGCCAGTAGAACCCTGGAGGGGTTGGATACGCAGTATTTT.

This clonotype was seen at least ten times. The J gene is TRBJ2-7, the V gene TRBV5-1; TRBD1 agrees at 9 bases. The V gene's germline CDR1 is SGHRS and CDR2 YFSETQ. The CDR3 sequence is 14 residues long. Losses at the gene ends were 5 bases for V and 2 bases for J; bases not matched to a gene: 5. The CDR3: CASRPRQGAYEQYF. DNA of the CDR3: TGCGCCAGCAGGCCGAGACAGGGGGCCTACGAGCAGTACTTC.

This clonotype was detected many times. The CDR3, as DNA: TGTGCCAGCAGCGTAGCTGCCGGGGAGACCCAGTACTTC. It specifies CASSVAAGETQYF. The gene calls are TRBV9 and TRBJ2-5; D not resolved. CDR3 size: 13 residues. Deletions cut 0 bases from V and 5 bases from J, with 8 bases between. Germline V lookup: CDR1 SGDLS, CDR2 YYNGEE.

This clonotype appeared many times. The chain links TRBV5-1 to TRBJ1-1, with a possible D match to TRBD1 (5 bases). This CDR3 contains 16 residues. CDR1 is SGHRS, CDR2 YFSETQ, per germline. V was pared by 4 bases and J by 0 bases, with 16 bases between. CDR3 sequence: CASSPRQQIMNTEAFF. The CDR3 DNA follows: TGCGCCAGCAGCCCACGACAGCAGATCATGAACACTGAAGCTTTCTTT.

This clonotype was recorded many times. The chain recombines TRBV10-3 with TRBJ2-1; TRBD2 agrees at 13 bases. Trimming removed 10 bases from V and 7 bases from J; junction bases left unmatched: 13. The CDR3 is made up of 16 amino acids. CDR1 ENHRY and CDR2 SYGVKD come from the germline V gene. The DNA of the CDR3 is TGTGCCACAGGGAACGGGGGACTAGCGGGACGGAATGAGCAGTTCTTC. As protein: CATGNGGLAGRNEQFF.

Here the CDR3 reads CASSLGGRNYGYTF. The CDR3 nucleotides are TGCGCCAGCAGCTTGGGCGGACGGAACTATGGCTACACCTTC. The chain recombines TRBV5-1 with TRBJ1-2; the D is unclear. The germline V gene has CDR1 SGHRS and CDR2 YFSETQ. This CDR3 has 14 amino acids. The V end lost 0 bases, the J end lost 2 bases, and 8 bases lay between the germline ends.

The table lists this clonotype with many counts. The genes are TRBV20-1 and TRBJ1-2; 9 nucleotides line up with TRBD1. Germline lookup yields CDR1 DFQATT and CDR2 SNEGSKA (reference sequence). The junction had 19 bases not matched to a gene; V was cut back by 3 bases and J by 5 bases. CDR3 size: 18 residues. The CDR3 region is CSARAAGLRGQGGYGYTF. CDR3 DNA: TGCAGTGCTAGGGCTGCCGGACTGCGGGGACAGGGAGGGTATGGCTACACCTTC.

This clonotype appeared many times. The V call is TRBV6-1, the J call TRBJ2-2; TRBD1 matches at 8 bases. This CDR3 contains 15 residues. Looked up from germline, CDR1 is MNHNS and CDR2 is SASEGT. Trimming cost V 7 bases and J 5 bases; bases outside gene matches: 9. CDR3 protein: CASTFSTGVTGELFF. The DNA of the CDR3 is TGTGCCAGCACCTTTTCGACAGGGGTGACCGGGGAGCTGTTTTTT.

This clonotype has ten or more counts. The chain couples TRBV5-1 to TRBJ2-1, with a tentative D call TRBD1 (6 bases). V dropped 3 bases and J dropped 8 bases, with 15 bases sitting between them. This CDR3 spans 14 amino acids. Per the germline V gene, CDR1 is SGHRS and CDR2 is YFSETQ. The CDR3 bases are TGCGCCAGCAGCTCAGCAGGGGTGGGCGATGAGCAGTTCTTC. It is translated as CASSSAGVGDEQFF.

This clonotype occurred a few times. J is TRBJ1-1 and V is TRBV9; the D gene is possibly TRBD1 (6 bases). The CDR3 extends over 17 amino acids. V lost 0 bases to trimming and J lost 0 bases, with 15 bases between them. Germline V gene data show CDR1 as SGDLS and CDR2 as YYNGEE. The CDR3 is CASSVDPGAGVNTEAFF. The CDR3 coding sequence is TGTGCCAGCAGCGTAGACCCGGGGGCGGGGGTGAACACTGAAGCTTTCTTT.

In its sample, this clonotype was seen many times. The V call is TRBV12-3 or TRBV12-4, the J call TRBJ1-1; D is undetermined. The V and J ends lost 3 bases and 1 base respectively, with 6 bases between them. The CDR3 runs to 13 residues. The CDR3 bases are TGTGCCAGCAGTTTTAGTCCGAACACTGAAGCTTTCTTT. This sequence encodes CASSFSPNTEAFF.

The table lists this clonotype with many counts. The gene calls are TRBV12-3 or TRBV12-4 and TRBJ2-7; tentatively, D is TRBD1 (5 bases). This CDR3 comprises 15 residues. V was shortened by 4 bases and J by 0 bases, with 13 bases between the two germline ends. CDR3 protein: CASSSPDTSSYEQYV. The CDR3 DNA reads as TGTGCCAGCAGTTCGCCGGACACGAGCTCCTACGAGCAGTACGTC.